This TCR beta chain emerged from a study of identical twins. Only healthy Caucasians were included as donors. CDR1 SGHTA and CDR2 FQGNSA come from the germline V gene. The CDR3 loop spans 15 amino acids. Deletions cut 4 bases from V and 8 bases from J, with 15 bases between. TCRdb reprocessed the 5' RACE reads with MiXCR, giving one entry per CDR3 protein. The table lists about 790,000 distinct CDR3 sequences, 18% of them singletons. This clonotype was detected a few times. The data also belong to a second study, concerning T cells expressing NK-cell markers. That paper adds: Repertoires of TCR beta were obtained from T cells sorted as CD3+CD56+NKG2C+, CD3+CD56+NKG2C- and CD3+CD56-NKG2C+. Among the eight sequenced donors, seven tested HCMV-seropositive and one tested seronegative.

This receptor was obtained from a young woman in good health. J is TRBJ1-6 and V is TRBV7-2, with a tentative D call TRBD1 (5 bases). The specimen sequenced was PBMCs. CDR3 residues: CASSSSPTGYSPLHF. The CDR3 region has the DNA TGTGCCAGCAGCTCCAGCCCCACAGGTTATTCACCCCTCCACTTT. Looking up the rest from reference TRBV7-2 and TRBJ1-6 gives the full variable domain: GAGVSQSPSNKVTEKGKDVELRCDPISGHTALYWYRQSLGQGLEFLIYFQGNSAPDKSGLPSDRFSAERTGGSVSTLTIQRTQQEDSAVYLCASSSSPTGYSPLHFGNGTRLTVT.